The rows below give T cell receptor beta chains drawn from one sample of a study of OX40 agonist ivuxolimab in advanced cancers. Measured with immunoSEQ multiplex PCR; TCRdb has only the in-frame clones, and not every one. The sample holds nearly 50,000 clones; around 90% are singletons and the top ten take 45% to 55%. The sequencing here drew on CD4+ or CD8+ T cells sorted from blood, taken in a trial of the OX40 agonist ivuxolimab. Every receptor here comes from an adult with an advanced solid tumor such as melanoma, head and neck, liver or kidney cancer. The CDR3 runs from the conserved cysteine through the conserved F or W. D genes are given only for firm matches. Part of the rows lack a size; the others show once, few, many or a class for expanded clones.

clone size | J gene | V gene | D gene | CDR3 protein | CDR3 DNA
NA | TRBJ1-5 | TRBV30 | NA | CAWSDGDYSNQPQHF | TGTGCCTGGAGTGATGGGGACTATAGCAATCAGCCCCAGCATTTT
NA | TRBJ2-7 | TRBV7-6 | NA | CASSPLTGSGFYEQYF | TGTGCCAGCAGCCCACTTACGGGGTCGGGGTTCTACGAGCAGTACTTC
few | TRBJ1-6 | TRBV27 | NA | CASSLQDSPLHF | TGTGCCAGCAGTTTACAGGATTCACCCCTCCACTTT
NA | TRBJ2-1 | TRBV29-1 | TRBD2 | CSAPTSGGPEQFF | TGCAGCGCCCCGACTAGCGGGGGGCCCGAGCAGTTCTTC
few | TRBJ1-6 | TRBV11-2 | TRBD1 | CASSLFQGAKSLHF | TGTGCCAGCAGCTTATTCCAGGGGGCTAAGTCCCTCCACTTT
NA | TRBJ2-7 | TRBV2 | NA | CASSDPPTYEQYF | TGTGCCAGCAGTGATCCGCCTACTTACGAGCAGTACTTC
NA | TRBJ2-7 | TRBV27 | TRBD1 | CASSLGGQGASYEQYF | TGTGCCAGCAGTTTGGGGGGACAGGGGGCTTCCTACGAGCAGTACTTC
NA | TRBJ2-5 | TRBV7-8 | NA | CASSFPGRSGETQYF | TGTGCCAGCAGCTTCCCAGGTCGGTCCGGGGAGACCCAGTACTTC
once | TRBJ2-5 | TRBV5-6 | NA | CASSLRVVRGETQYF | TGTGCCAGCAGCTTAAGGGTGGTTCGGGGGGAGACCCAGTACTTC
few | TRBJ2-3 | TRBV5-3 | NA | CATRVGNTDTQYF | TGTGCCACCCGGGTAGGGAACACAGATACGCAGTATTTT
few | TRBJ1-2 | TRBV27 | TRBD1 | CASSFRAGGTYGYTF | TGTGCCAGCAGTTTCAGGGCAGGGGGCACCTATGGCTACACCTTC
NA | TRBJ1-5 | TRBV15 | NA | CATSSQYVGGSEQPQHF | TGTGCCACCAGCAGCCAATACGTGGGGGGCTCAGAACAGCCCCAGCATTTT
few | TRBJ2-2 | TRBV18 | NA | CASLLLEGGTGELFF | TGTGCCAGCCTCCTCTTGGAAGGCGGGACCGGGGAGCTGTTTTTT
once | TRBJ2-7 | TRBV7-9 | NA | CASQRGSYEQYF | TGTGCCAGCCAGAGGGGATCCTACGAGCAGTACTTC
few | TRBJ2-7 | TRBV14 | NA | CASSQGGLDEQYF | TGTGCCAGCAGCCAAGGGGGGCTTGACGAGCAGTACTTC
NA | TRBJ2-7 | TRBV5-1 | NA | CASSLAPSYEQYF | TGCGCCAGCAGCTTGGCACCTTCCTACGAGCAGTACTTC
NA | TRBJ2-3 | TRBV19 | NA | CASSTGSSTDTQYF | TGTGCCAGTAGTACAGGGTCATCGACAGATACGCAGTATTTT
NA | TRBJ2-7 | TRBV7-9 | TRBD1 | CASTPPQGADQYF | TGTGCCAGCACGCCCCCACAGGGGGCTGACCAGTACTTC
NA | TRBJ1-2 | TRBV7-9 | TRBD1 | CASSLGTGGDYGYTF | TGTGCCAGCAGCTTGGGGACAGGGGGGGACTATGGCTACACCTTC
NA | TRBJ2-3 | TRBV9 | NA | CASSPGTPRDTQYF | TGTGCCAGCAGCCCCGGGACCCCGAGAGATACGCAGTATTTT
NA | TRBJ1-1 | TRBV6-6 | NA | CASSQRGYGDTEAFF | TGTGCCAGCAGTCAGAGGGGATACGGGGACACTGAAGCTTTCTTT
NA | TRBJ1-2 | TRBV7-9 | NA | CASSLGNGYTF | TGTGCCAGCAGCTTAGGGAATGGCTACACCTTC
NA | TRBJ1-2 | TRBV19 | NA | CASSIRPRPFYGYTF | TGTGCCAGTAGTATCCGGCCTCGTCCCTTCTATGGCTACACCTTC
few | TRBJ1-2 | TRBV7-9 | TRBD1 | CASSAKDRGYGYTF | TGTGCCAGCAGCGCGAAGGACAGGGGATATGGCTACACCTTC
NA | TRBJ1-5 | TRBV28 | TRBD1 | CASSSDRGSQPQHF | TGTGCCAGCAGTTCTGACAGGGGAAGCCAGCCCCAGCATTTT
NA | TRBJ2-7 | TRBV7-2 | NA | CASSFTGISYEQYF | TGTGCCAGCAGCTTCACTGGGATCTCCTACGAGCAGTACTTC
once | TRBJ2-7 | TRBV7-9 | TRBD1 | CASSPPLPGQGASYEQYF | TGTGCCAGCAGCCCGCCTTTACCGGGACAGGGGGCCTCCTACGAGCAGTACTTC
few | TRBJ1-1 | TRBV6-6 | NA | CASSSPRDGNTEAFF | TGTGCCAGCAGTTCCCCTCGGGACGGGAACACTGAAGCTTTCTTT
NA | TRBJ2-7 | TRBV10-3 | NA | CAISEPTESYYEQYF | TGTGCCATCAGTGAACCGACAGAGTCTTACTACGAGCAGTACTTC
NA | TRBJ1-2 | TRBV29-1 | NA | CSVEVTAPNYGYTF | TGCAGCGTTGAAGTCACTGCCCCTAACTATGGCTACACCTTC
NA | TRBJ2-7 | TRBV4-3 | NA | CASSQERGTYEQYF | TGCGCCAGCAGCCAAGAGAGGGGAACCTACGAGCAGTACTTC
NA | TRBJ2-7 | TRBV7-8 | NA | CASSLGAGVYEQYF | TGTGCCAGCAGCTTAGGGGCAGGGGTATACGAGCAGTACTTC
NA | TRBJ2-2 | TRBV5-1 | NA | CASSFASSGELFF | TGCGCCAGCAGCTTTGCCTCGTCCGGGGAGCTGTTTTTT
NA | TRBJ2-5 | TRBV7-9 | NA | CASIPRDQETQYF | TGTGCCAGCATTCCCCGGGATCAAGAGACCCAGTACTTC
NA | TRBJ1-1 | TRBV5-5 | NA | CASSGRGLFTEAFF | TGTGCCAGCAGCGGAAGGGGGTTGTTCACTGAAGCTTTCTTT
NA | TRBJ1-1 | TRBV5-4 | NA | CAWGRGTEAFF | TGTGCTTGGGGTCGGGGCACTGAAGCTTTCTTT
NA | TRBJ1-6 | TRBV27 | NA | CASSLSSPSPLHF | TGTGCCAGCAGTTTATCTAGCCCTTCACCCCTCCACTTT
NA | TRBJ2-5 | TRBV29-1 | NA | CSVGETQYF | TGCAGCGTTGGGGAGACCCAGTACTTC
NA | TRBJ1-2 | TRBV30 | TRBD1 | CAWSILRQGGYGYTF | TGTGCCTGGAGTATTCTCCGACAGGGCGGCTATGGCTACACCTTC
once | TRBJ2-2 | TRBV29-1 | NA | CSVDGGNTGELFF | TGCAGCGTAGACGGTGGGAACACCGGGGAGCTGTTTTTT
NA | TRBJ1-2 | TRBV27 | NA | CASSPQGWGINYGYTF | TGTGCCAGCAGTCCCCAAGGATGGGGGATTAACTATGGCTACACCTTC
NA | TRBJ2-7 | TRBV27 | NA | CASSLSGLGYEQYF | TGTGCCAGCAGTTTGTCTGGGTTAGGATACGAGCAGTACTTC
NA | TRBJ2-7 | TRBV11-1 | NA | CASSLSSSSYEQYF | TGTGCCAGCAGCTTAAGTTCGAGCAGCTACGAGCAGTACTTC
NA | TRBJ1-2 | TRBV27 | NA | CASSLYPPSHGTYGYTF | TGTGCCAGCAGTTTATATCCTCCTTCTCACGGAACCTATGGCTACACCTTC
NA | TRBJ2-3 | TRBV4-3 | NA | CASSQDGDRSYTDTQYF | TGCGCCAGCAGCCAAGATGGCGACAGAAGCTACACAGATACGCAGTATTTT
NA | TRBJ2-2 | TRBV10-2 | TRBD1 | CASSARQGVTGELFF | TGCGCCAGCAGCGCGAGACAGGGTGTCACCGGGGAGCTGTTTTTT
NA | TRBJ2-7 | TRBV10-2 | TRBD2 | CASLGGGSGEQYF | TGCGCCAGCTTGGGGGGGGGATCGGGCGAGCAGTACTTC
NA | TRBJ2-7 | TRBV27 | NA | CASSLSRQTYEQYF | TGTGCCAGCAGTTTATCTCGACAAACCTACGAGCAGTACTTC
NA | TRBJ2-3 | TRBV6-6 | TRBD2 | CASSAWTSGDTDTQYF | TGTGCCAGCAGCGCTTGGACTAGCGGGGACACAGATACGCAGTATTTT
NA | TRBJ2-5 | TRBV4-1 | TRBD2 | CASSQLLGEGEETQYF | TGCGCCAGCAGCCAACTCCTCGGGGAGGGAGAAGAGACCCAGTACTTC
once | TRBJ2-7 | TRBV14 | NA | CASSPRGYSYEQYF | TGTGCCAGCAGCCCCAGGGGTTACTCCTACGAGCAGTACTTC
once | TRBJ1-4 | TRBV2 | NA | CASSVNSLNEKLFF | TGTGCCAGCAGTGTGAACAGCCTTAATGAAAAACTGTTTTTT
once | TRBJ1-2 | TRBV19 | TRBD1 | CASTVRFGDRSNYGYTF | TGTGCCAGTACCGTGAGGTTTGGGGACAGATCTAACTATGGCTACACCTTC
NA | TRBJ2-1 | TRBV4-3 | NA | CASSQDRNEQFF | TGCGCCAGCAGCCAAGACAGGAATGAGCAGTTCTTC
NA | TRBJ1-1 | TRBV7-2 | TRBD1 | CASSLRTGLGMNTEAFF | TGTGCCAGCAGCTTAAGGACAGGGCTTGGGATGAACACTGAAGCTTTCTTT
NA | TRBJ1-1 | TRBV5-6 | NA | CASSLGIEAFF | TGTGCCAGCAGCTTGGGGATTGAAGCTTTCTTT